Shown below are 5 T cell receptor beta chains from a single sample sequenced in a study of shared clonotypes between healthy human individuals. Data came from immunoSEQ multiplex PCR; TCRdb stores just in-frame clones and leaves some out. Found here are 1.6 million or so clones, around 97% of them singletons; the top ten hold more than 0.9%. Sequencing was performed on naive CD4+ T cells sorted from blood. Documented subset: CD45RA+ positively selected. These receptors were collected from a young man in good health.

This chain links TRBV5-1 with TRBJ2-1; TRBD2 matches at 11 bases. Trimming cost V 4 bases and J 5 bases; bases outside gene matches: 17. Germline V gene data show CDR1 as SGHRS and CDR2 as YFSETQ. CDR3 length: 19 amino acids. The CDR3 region has the DNA TGCGCCAGCAGCCCCACTGGGACTAGCGGCCACATTGGGCACAATGAGCAGTTCTTC. Its protein is CASSPTGTSGHIGHNEQFF.

The CDR3 here is CAISPGTGTYNEQFF. CDR3 nucleotide sequence: TGTGCCATCAGTCCAGGGACAGGAACCTACAATGAGCAGTTCTTC. This rearrangement joins TRBV10-3 to TRBJ2-1; 8 nucleotides align to TRBD1. Germline loops: CDR1 ENHRY, CDR2 SYGVKD. The CDR3 runs 15 residues. Germline trimming cut 5 bases from V and 2 bases from J; bases unmatched to any gene: 5.

This clone was observed once. This chain links TRBV14 with TRBJ2-7; D is unresolved. V lost 6 bases and J lost 5, with 11 bases in between. CDR1 is SGHDN, CDR2 FVKESK, per germline. The CDR3 runs to 12 residues. CDR3: CASRFLIHEQYF. CDR3 sequence (DNA): TGTGCCAGCAGGTTTCTAATCCACGAGCAGTACTTC.

The chain links TRBV7-2 to TRBJ1-2; a possible D gene is TRBD1 (5 bases). CDR1 is SGHTA and CDR2 is FQGNSA in the germline V gene. Trimming cost V 1 base and J 6 bases, with 15 bases left between them. The CDR3 is 15 amino acids. The CDR3 DNA is TGTGCCAGCAGCTTAGATAGTAGGGGAGTCAATGGCTACACCTTC. Protein sequence: CASSLDSRGVNGYTF.

V gene TRBV9 combines with J gene TRBJ2-1, with 14 bases lining up with TRBD2. The germline V gene has CDR1 SGDLS and CDR2 YYNGEE. Trimming cost V 3 bases and J 0 bases; bases outside gene matches: 8. The CDR3 has 19 amino acids. CDR3 coding DNA: TGTGCCAGCAGCGCCGGACTAGCGGGGGGATTCAGCTCCTACAATGAGCAGTTCTTC. This translates into CASSAGLAGGFSSYNEQFF. Filled out from reference TRBV9 and TRBJ2-1, the complete variable domain reads DSGVTQTPKHLITATGQRVTLRCSPRSGDLSVYWYQQSLDQGLQFLIQYYNGEERAKGNILERFSAQQFPDLHSELNLSSLELGDSALYFCASSAGLAGGFSSYNEQFFGPGTRLTVL.